The 24 T cell receptor beta chains below come from one sample, sequenced in a study of blood T cell repertoires in COVID-19 (TCRdb year 2020). The method was the immunoSEQ multiplex PCR assay. This immuneACCESS table, as held by TCRdb, lists in-frame sequences with V and J called but not all clones. Of the missing ones, under half trace to an unresolved V gene in checked studies; the others have no known cause. This sample lists approximately 200,000 clones; more than 65% were detected once. 2% to 2.5% of the sample lies in the top ten. The source material was peripheral blood. The receptor source for this set is a woman between 55 and 75 years old with acute or convalescent COVID-19.

The chain couples TRBV5-1 to TRBJ1-1; 7 bases are a match to TRBD1. V shed 8 bases and J 1 base; nucleotides not matched to a gene: 5. This CDR3 comprises 13 residues. Germline CDR1 reads SGHRS; CDR2 reads YFSETQ. CDR3 region: CASWGQTNTEAFF. CDR3 DNA: TGCGCCAGTTGGGGACAGACGAACACTGAAGCTTTCTTT.

About this clone itself: The sample has other DNA sequences that encode this CDR3 too. The genes are TRBV5-1 and TRBJ1-6; TRBD1 aligns across 8 bases. Losses at the gene ends were 2 bases for V and 7 bases for J; bases not matched to a gene: 2. Germline lookup yields CDR1 SGHRS and CDR2 YFSETQ. The CDR3 consists of 14 residues. The CDR3: CASSFGQGNSPLHF. The CDR3 DNA sequence: TGCGCCAGCAGCTTCGGACAGGGCAATTCACCCCTCCACTTT.

The chain couples TRBV7-2 to TRBJ2-7; TRBD2 aligns across 8 bases. This CDR3 has 18 residues. Germline loops: CDR1 SGHTA, CDR2 FQGNSA. V trimming: 1 base; J trimming: 3 bases; junction bases outside the gene matches: 14. This CDR3 is CASSLVAGGGSSGYEQYF. CDR3 DNA sequence: TGTGCCAGCAGCTTAGTAGCTGGCGGGGGGAGTTCTGGCTACGAGCAGTACTTC. Full variable domain (missing parts from reference TRBV7-2 and TRBJ2-7): GAGVSQSPSNKVTEKGKDVELRCDPISGHTALYWYRQSLGQGLEFLIYFQGNSAPDKSGLPSDRFSAERTGGSVSTLTIQRTQQEDSAVYLCASSLVAGGGSSGYEQYFGPGTRLTVT.

The chain combines TRBV5-5 with TRBJ2-7, with a possible D match to TRBD1 (5 bases). The CDR3 runs 14 residues. Trimming shortened V by 0 bases and J by 3 bases, and 10 bases separated the two germline ends. Germline V gene sequence: CDR1 SGHKS, CDR2 YYEKEE (reference sequence). This chain's CDR3 is CASSLEGEYYEQYF. CDR3 in DNA: TGTGCCAGCAGCTTGGAAGGGGAATACTACGAGCAGTACTTC.

This clone occurred a few times. This chain connects TRBV10-3 to TRBJ1-2, with D uncertain. The germline V and J ends were trimmed by 10 bases and 2 bases, with 11 bases remaining between them. Germline V gives CDR1 ENHRY, CDR2 SYGVKD. The CDR3 contains 12 residues. CDR3 sequence (DNA): TGTGCCAGTAGAGCTTCGAACTATGGCTACACCTTC. Protein product: CASRASNYGYTF.

The chain is built from TRBV6-5 and TRBJ1-1, with D possibly being TRBD1 (5 bases). The germline gives CDR1 MNHEY, CDR2 SVGAGI. Trimming removed 6 bases from V and 4 bases from J, with 12 bases in between. The CDR3 is made up of 13 amino acids. The CDR3 here is CASSRRRGTEAFF. The CDR3 DNA reads as TGTGCCAGCAGCCGACGGAGGGGCACTGAAGCTTTCTTT.

The rearrangement links TRBV7-9 to TRBJ1-1; D remains unclear. V was pared by 5 bases and J by 11 bases, with 24 bases between. There are 15 residues in the CDR3. Germline V gene data show CDR1 as SEHNR and CDR2 as FQNEAQ (reference sequence). The CDR3 here is CASSPGLAVGAGAFF. CDR3 sequence (DNA): TGTGCCAGCAGCCCGGGGTTGGCGGTGGGCGCGGGTGCTTTCTTT.

The chain carries TRBV7-9 and TRBJ1-2; no definite D call. Per the germline V gene, CDR1 is SEHNR and CDR2 is FQNEAQ (reference sequence). V gave up 5 bases and J gave up 3 bases, with 16 bases separating them. There are 15 residues in the CDR3. The CDR3 coding sequence is TGTGCCAGCAGCCTCGGCCCCGCGGATTACTATGGCTACACCTTC. This encodes CASSLGPADYYGYTF.

DNA of the CDR3: TGTGCCAGCAGCTTGTTTCTAGTCGCCGGGGAGCTGTTTTTT. It yields the protein CASSLFLVAGELFF. V gene TRBV7-2 combines with J gene TRBJ2-2; D ambiguous. The CDR3 is 14 amino acids. The germline V and J ends were trimmed by 3 bases and 6 bases, with 11 bases remaining between them. Looked up from germline, CDR1 is SGHTA and CDR2 is FQGNSA.

This chain joins TRBV2 and TRBJ1-6, with 8 bases fitting TRBD1. Germline loops: CDR1 SNHLY, CDR2 FYNNEI. The J segment lost 7 bases and the V segment lost 5 bases, leaving 7 bases of the junction unmatched. This CDR3 contains 15 residues. This CDR3 is CASSRPRQGNSPLHF. The CDR3 DNA is TGTGCCAGCAGTCGACCTAGACAGGGGAATTCACCCCTCCACTTT.

This chain joins TRBV10-1 and TRBJ1-6; TRBD1 matches at 9 bases. Trimming cost V 8 bases and J 9 bases; bases outside gene matches: 8. The germline gives CDR1 WNHNN, CDR2 SYGVQD (reference sequence). CDR3 length equals 14 residues. CDR3 residues: CASRPDRGRSPLHF. The CDR3 nucleotides read TGCGCCAGCCGACCGGACAGGGGACGTTCACCCCTCCACTTT.

This clone was observed a single time. This rearrangement joins TRBV30 to TRBJ1-5; 8 bases align to TRBD1. V lost 6 bases and J lost 7; bases outside the gene matches: 5. The CDR3 runs to 12 residues. CDR1 is GTSNPN, CDR2 SVGIG, per germline (reference sequence). The DNA of the CDR3 is TGTGCCTGTGGACAGGGTGGCCAGCCCCAGCATTTT. It specifies CACGQGGQPQHF.

The CDR3 spells CASRPQGAAGYTF. The CDR3 DNA reads as TGTGCCAGCAGGCCCCAGGGGGCGGCGGGCTACACCTTC. The rearrangement uses TRBV7-2 and TRBJ1-2; TRBD1 aligns across 8 bases. The V gene's germline CDR1 is SGHTA and CDR2 FQGNSA. With 6 bases clipped from V and 8 bases from J, the junction kept 8 bases outside the gene matches. The CDR3 is made up of 13 amino acids.

This sequence joins TRBV5-4 and TRBJ2-2, with D possibly being TRBD2 (7 bases). The CDR3 covers 16 residues. Per the germline V gene, CDR1 is SGHNT and CDR2 is YYREEE (reference sequence). The V and J ends lost 0 bases and 5 bases respectively, with 14 bases between them. CDR3 loop: CASSLDLGGPTGELFF. The CDR3 DNA reads TGTGCCAGCAGCTTGGACTTGGGGGGGCCAACCGGGGAGCTGTTTTTT.

This clone was observed a few times. V usage is TRBV27 and J usage is TRBJ1-5, with a tentative D call TRBD1 (6 bases). The CDR3 is 14 residues long. Trimming removed 2 bases at V and 7 bases at J, with 12 bases between. Germline V CDR1 and CDR2: MNHEY, SMNVEV (reference sequence). This chain's CDR3 is CASSLTRGQQPQHF. CDR3 DNA sequence: TGTGCCAGCAGTTTAACCAGGGGCCAGCAGCCCCAGCATTTT.

The chain recombines TRBV3-1 (or the pseudogene TRBV3-2) with TRBJ2-2, with a possible D match to TRBD2 (6 bases). This CDR3 has 17 amino acids. Germline CDR1 is LGHDT and CDR2 is YNNKEL (reference sequence). The germline V and J ends were trimmed by 4 bases and 4 bases, with 19 bases remaining between them. The CDR3 region has the DNA TGTGCCAGCAGCCCGGACTCCTTAGCGGCGGGCACCGGGGAGCTGTTTTTT. It specifies CASSPDSLAAGTGELFF.

The rearrangement links TRBV30 to TRBJ2-5; 7 nucleotides line up with TRBD2. The CDR3 covers 13 residues. V dropped 6 bases and J dropped 0; count of bases not matched to a gene: 4. Germline V gene data show CDR1 as GTSNPN and CDR2 as SVGIG (reference sequence). The CDR3 protein is CACAGDYQETQYF. The CDR3 nucleotides read TGTGCCTGCGCGGGGGACTACCAAGAGACCCAGTACTTC.

The rearrangement links TRBV2 to TRBJ2-1; 8 bases map to TRBD2. From germline, CDR1 is SNHLY and CDR2 FYNNEI. This CDR3 spans 15 amino acids. Losses at the gene ends were 11 bases for V and 7 bases for J; bases not matched to a gene: 16. DNA for the CDR3: TGTGCCTGCCGGAGCGGGGGCCTTACATGGAATGAGCAGTTCTTC. It codes for CACRSGGLTWNEQFF.

This sequence joins TRBV5-4 and TRBJ1-1; D remains unclear. Per the germline V gene, CDR1 is SGHNT and CDR2 is YYREEE (reference sequence). The CDR3 sequence is 14 residues long. V lost 1 base and J lost 1, with 8 bases in between. CDR3 loop: CASSLFTENTEAFF. CDR3 nucleotides: TGTGCCAGCAGCTTGTTTACAGAGAACACTGAAGCTTTCTTT.

The V and J genes are TRBV28 and TRBJ2-3, with D possibly matching TRBD2 (7 bases). The CDR3 spans 16 residues. Germline V gene data show CDR1 as MDHEN and CDR2 as SYDVKM. Between the trimmed V and J ends, which lost 2 bases and 4 bases, there was a span of 16 bases. This CDR3 reads CASSLGGAGVADTQYF. CDR3 nucleotide sequence: TGTGCCAGCAGTTTAGGGGGCGCGGGGGTGGCAGATACGCAGTATTTT. The full variable domain, completed using reference TRBV28 and TRBJ2-3, is DVKVTQSSRYLVKRTGEKVFLECVQDMDHENMFWYRQDPGLGLRLIYFSYDVKMKEKGDIPEGYSVSREKKERFSLILESASTNQTSMYLCASSLGGAGVADTQYFGPGTRLTVL.

The rearrangement links TRBV5-5 to TRBJ2-3; D possibly corresponds to TRBD2 (6 bases). With 0 bases removed from V and 3 bases from J, the gap between germline ends came to 8 bases. CDR3 length: 14 amino acids. Germline CDR1 SGHKS, CDR2 YYEKEE (reference sequence). Here the CDR3 DNA reads TGTGCCAGCAGCTTGGTTGCGGGGACAGATACGCAGTATTTT. It is translated as CASSLVAGTDTQYF.

CDR3 loop: CAISELGTGSYGYTF. In DNA form, the CDR3 reads TGTGCCATCAGTGAGTTAGGGACAGGGAGTTATGGCTACACCTTC. The genes are TRBV10-3 and TRBJ1-2; 9 nucleotides line up with TRBD1. Trimming removed 1 base from V and 5 bases from J; junction bases left unmatched: 5. Germline CDR1 ENHRY, CDR2 SYGVKD. The CDR3 runs to 15 residues.

This clone was seen only once. V usage is TRBV11-1 and J usage is TRBJ2-3, with 7 bases identical to TRBD2. CDR1 SGHAT and CDR2 FQDESV come from the germline V gene (reference sequence). The junction had 2 bases not matched to a gene; V was cut back by 5 bases and J by 3 bases. The CDR3 consists of 13 residues. The DNA of the CDR3 is TGTGCCAGCAGCAAGCGGGGTACAGATACGCAGTATTTT. Its protein is CASSKRGTDTQYF.

J is TRBJ1-6 and V is TRBV5-4, with D maybe TRBD1 (6 bases). The CDR3 sequence is 12 residues long. Looked up from germline, CDR1 is SGHNT and CDR2 is YYREEE (reference sequence). The V end was cut by 5 bases, the J end by 14 bases, with 14 bases between. In nucleotides, the CDR3 is TGTGCCAGCAGTTACGAGGGGGAAACCCTCCACTTT. It specifies CASSYEGETLHF.